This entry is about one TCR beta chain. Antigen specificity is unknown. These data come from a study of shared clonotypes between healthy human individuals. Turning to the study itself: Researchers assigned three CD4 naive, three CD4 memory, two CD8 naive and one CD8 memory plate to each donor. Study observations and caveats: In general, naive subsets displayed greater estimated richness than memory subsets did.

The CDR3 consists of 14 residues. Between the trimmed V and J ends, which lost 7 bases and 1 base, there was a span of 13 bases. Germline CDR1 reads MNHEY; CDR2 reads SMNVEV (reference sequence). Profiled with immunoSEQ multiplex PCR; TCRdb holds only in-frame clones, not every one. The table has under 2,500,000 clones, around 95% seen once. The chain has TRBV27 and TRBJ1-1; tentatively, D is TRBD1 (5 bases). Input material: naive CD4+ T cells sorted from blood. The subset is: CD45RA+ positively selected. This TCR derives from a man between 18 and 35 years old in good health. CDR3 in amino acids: CASTQRGPNTEAFF. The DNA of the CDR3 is TGTGCCAGCACCCAGAGGGGCCCGAACACTGAAGCTTTCTTT.